What follows is one T cell receptor (beta chain) and its context. Antigen specificity is unknown. These data are taken from a study of post-analysis software for immune sequencing data. Study observations and caveats: Multiple sclerosis patients had significantly lower normalized Chao1 diversity than controls. Patients had higher frequencies than controls of roughly five TRBV segments, including TRBV5-6, TRBV5-1 and TRBV20-1. Samples made in the same batch grouped tightly together by F measure.

TCR beta cDNA libraries included unique molecular identifiers. TCRdb called the PCR reads again in MiXCR, with one record for every CDR3 protein. Among about 540,000 distinct CDR3 sequences listed, less than 40% were seen once. Germline V lookup: CDR1 LGHNT, CDR2 FRNRAP. Trimming took 3 bases from V and 7 from J, leaving 7 bases between them. CDR3 size: 12 residues. This receptor was taken from a girl aged 2-17 years with multiple sclerosis. Source material: blood. V is TRBV12-5 and J is TRBJ2-1; possibly TRBD1 for D (5 bases). CDR3 DNA: TGTGCTAGTGGTTTAGGGGAAAATGAGCAGTTCTTC. As protein: CASGLGENEQFF.